A selection of T cell receptor beta chains follows, all from one sample in a study of cytomegalovirus exposure and HLA in healthy donors. Libraries were prepared by immunoSEQ multiplex PCR; TCRdb keeps only in-frame clonotypes and omits some of them. This sample contains about 88,000 clones. Sequencing input: PBMCs. Receptors originate from a girl between 5 and 17 years old in good health and CMV-seropositive. Each CDR3 is given with its conserved first and last residue. A D gene is named only where the DNA matches it firmly.

TRBV7-2,.,TRBJ2-5,TGTGCCAGCAGCTTTCGGGGATCATGGGAGACCCAGTACTTC,CASSFRGSWETQYF
TRBV12-5,.,TRBJ1-3,TGTGCTAGTGGCTCGGGGAGTTCACGATACACCATATATTTT,CASGSGSSRYTIYF
TRBV7-6,TRBD2,TRBJ2-2,TGTGCCAGCAGCCCAATAGCGGGGGTAGGGTACACCGGGGAGCTGTTTTTT,CASSPIAGVGYTGELFF
TRBV6-5,.,TRBJ1-1,TGTGCCAGCAGCCGAACAGTGAACACTGAAGCTTTCTTT,CASSRTVNTEAFF
TRBV7-3,TRBD1,TRBJ2-7,TGTGCCAGCAGCCCCCGACAGGGGGCGTTCGAGCAGTACTTC,CASSPRQGAFEQYF
TRBV29-1,TRBD1,TRBJ2-2,TGCAGCGTTGAACCCCGGGACAGGGTGCTCGGGGAGCTGTTTTTT,CSVEPRDRVLGELFF
TRBV7-2,.,TRBJ1-2,TGTGCCAGCAGCTTAGCGAGGACAGCAAACTATGGCTACACCTTC,CASSLARTANYGYTF
TRBV7-9,TRBD1,TRBJ1-2,TGTGCCAGCAGCCAACCCACGACAGGGAGAGAAGTCTCGGGCTACACCTTC,CASSQPTTGREVSGYTF
TRBV2,.,TRBJ2-3,TGTGCCAGCAGTCCACGCGGGGTAGGTGGGAACACAGATACGCAGTATTTT,CASSPRGVGGNTDTQYF
TRBV30,TRBD1,TRBJ1-1,TGTGCCTGGAGTTCCACCGGGACAGGGGGGACTGAAGCTTTCTTT,CAWSSTGTGGTEAFF
TRBV28,TRBD1,TRBJ1-2,TGTGCCAGCAGCGCAGACGCAGGGGGCGCGAACAGCTACACCTTC,CASSADAGGANSYTF
TRBV4-3,TRBD2,TRBJ2-7,TGCGCCAGCAGCCAAGATCGGCGGGGGGGACTGTACGAGCAGTACTTC,CASSQDRRGGLYEQYF
TRBV9,TRBD1,TRBJ1-4,TGTGCCAGCAGCGTAGACGACAGGGTGGCAACTAATGAAAAACTGTTTTTT,CASSVDDRVATNEKLFF
TRBV18,.,TRBJ2-4,TGTGCCAGCTCACCTGTCGGGACACTCGCACAAAACATTCAGTACTTC,CASSPVGTLAQNIQYF
TRBV11-2,.,TRBJ1-2,TGTGCCAGCAGCTCGACAGCTAACTATGGCTACACCTTC,CASSSTANYGYTF
TRBV7-2,.,TRBJ2-4,TGTGCCAGCAGGGAGGAAGAAGCCAAAAACATTCAGTACTTC,CASREEEAKNIQYF
TRBV11-2,TRBD1,TRBJ1-1,TGTGCCAGCAGCCCAGGACAGGGTCGCACTGAAGCTTTCTTT,CASSPGQGRTEAFF
TRBV15,TRBD1,TRBJ1-5,TGTGCCACCAGCAGAGGTCGGACAGGAGAAAATCAGCCCCAGCATTTT,CATSRGRTGENQPQHF
TRBV30,TRBD2,TRBJ2-1,TGTGCCTGGACTCTCTCCGGACTAGCGGCATCCGACAATGAGCAGTTCTTC,CAWTLSGLAASDNEQFF
TRBV15,TRBD2,TRBJ2-7,TGTGCCACCAGCAGGGGGACTAGCGGGGGGAACGAGCAGTACTTC,CATSRGTSGGNEQYF
TRBV13,.,TRBJ2-3,TGTGCCAGCAGTCGTGTGGGGAGTGGCACAGATACGCAGTATTTT,CASSRVGSGTDTQYF
TRBV4-3,.,TRBJ2-3,TGCGCCAGCAGCCAACCAAACTCCGGGGGCACAGATACGCAGTATTTT,CASSQPNSGGTDTQYF
TRBV19,.,TRBJ1-1,TGTGCCAGTAGTCTTACTGGGAACACTGAAGCTTTCTTT,CASSLTGNTEAFF
TRBV20-1,.,TRBJ1-4,TGCAGTGCTACCCCGATAGAGGGACTGTTTTTT,CSATPIEGLFF
TRBV7-9,.,TRBJ2-5,TGTGCCAGCAGCTTAGCGCGGGGGCTCATGGAGGAAGAGACCCAGTACTTC,CASSLARGLMEEETQYF
TRBV27,TRBD1,TRBJ2-2,TGTGCCAGCAGTTTACGCACCCCTTACAGGGGGCACGGGGAGCTGTTTTTT,CASSLRTPYRGHGELFF
TRBV9,.,TRBJ1-5,TGTGCCAGCAGCGTAGGGGGACCTCCGGAGGGCATATATAGCAATCAGCCCCAGCATTTT,CASSVGGPPEGIYSNQPQHF
TRBV2,.,TRBJ2-5,TGTGCCAGCAGGGAGGGACCCTACGATCAGGAGACCCAGTACTTC,CASREGPYDQETQYF
TRBV29-1,.,TRBJ1-5,TGCAGCGTTGAGAGCGCGGAGGGCCCGTGGTTTCATAGCAATCAGCCCCAGCATTTT,CSVESAEGPWFHSNQPQHF
TRBV18,.,TRBJ2-3,TGTGCCAGCTCACCGGACAGACAAGATACGCAGTATTTT,CASSPDRQDTQYF
TRBV9,TRBD1,TRBJ1-6,TGTGCCAGCAGCGGTCCCGGGACAGGGATGGGTTCACCCCTCCACTTT,CASSGPGTGMGSPLHF
TRBV7-9,.,TRBJ2-5,TGTGCCAGCAGCCTAACCCCAGAGACGAGCGAAGAGACCCAGTACTTC,CASSLTPETSEETQYF
TRBV15,.,TRBJ1-5,TGTGCCACCAGCAGAGTAGCCCCCCATAGCAATCAGCCCCAGCATTTT,CATSRVAPHSNQPQHF
TRBV4-3,.,TRBJ2-1,TGCGCCAGCAGCCAAGATATCGTAAGCGATGAGCAGTTCTTC,CASSQDIVSDEQFF
TRBV7-3,TRBD2,TRBJ2-2,TGTGCCAGCAGCTTAAGTCTAGCGGGGGGCCTCAACACCGGGGAGCTGTTTTTT,CASSLSLAGGLNTGELFF
TRBV18,TRBD1,TRBJ1-4,TGTGCCAGCTCACGGTCAGGGGGCGCAGATGAAAAACTGTTTTTT,CASSRSGGADEKLFF
TRBV4-2,.,TRBJ2-7,TGTGCCAGCAGCCAAGATAGGACAGTCTCCTACGAGCAGTACTTC,CASSQDRTVSYEQYF
TRBV5-1,.,TRBJ1-1,TGCGCCAGCAGCTTGGGCGCGGTCCAGGGCACTGAAGCTTTCTTT,CASSLGAVQGTEAFF
TRBV4-1,.,TRBJ1-1,TGCGCCAGCAGCCAAACTTTAACAGGGATCAGTGAAGCTTTCTTT,CASSQTLTGISEAFF
TRBV5-1,TRBD2,TRBJ2-7,TGCGCCAGCAGCTTGGGACTAGCGGGGGGGCGTTACGAGCAGTACTTC,CASSLGLAGGRYEQYF
TRBV2,TRBD1,TRBJ1-4,TGTGCCAGCAGCCCCCAGGGGGCGGTTGAAAAACTGTTTTTT,CASSPQGAVEKLFF
TRBV5-6,.,TRBJ2-7,TGTGCCAGCAGCTTACCCTACAGGTTCCACGAGCAGTACTTC,CASSLPYRFHEQYF
TRBV20-1,.,TRBJ1-1,TGCAGTGCTATGTTAAACACTGAAGCTTTCTTT,CSAMLNTEAFF
TRBV28,TRBD2,TRBJ2-3,TGTGCCAGCGCTACGGGGGGTACAGCAAGCCCAGATACGCAGTATTTT,CASATGGTASPDTQYF
TRBV9,.,TRBJ2-7,TGTGCCAGCAGCGCGCAGGGGGGCGGGGGGACCCACGAGCAGTACTTC,CASSAQGGGGTHEQYF
TRBV4-1,.,TRBJ1-2,TGCGCCAGCAGCCATTCTGACAGAGCTAACTATGGCTACACCTTC,CASSHSDRANYGYTF
TRBV11-2,.,TRBJ1-2,TGTGCCAGCAGCTTAGACCGACAGCCAGGCTATGGCTACACCTTC,CASSLDRQPGYGYTF
TRBV4-1,.,TRBJ1-1,TGCGCCAGCAGCCAAAGGGAGGGAGCCCTCAGTGAAGCTTTCTTT,CASSQREGALSEAFF
TRBV19,.,TRBJ1-5,TGTGCCAGTAGTATCGGGAATAGCAATCAGCCCCAGCATTTT,CASSIGNSNQPQHF
TRBV30,TRBD2,TRBJ2-1,TGTGCCTGGAGTGTACTGCGGGGGGCCTCTACTTCCTACAATGAGCAGTTCTTC,CAWSVLRGASTSYNEQFF
TRBV7-9,.,TRBJ2-1,TGTGCCAGCACCCCTGCGGGGCGCGGGCAGTTCTTC,CASTPAGRGQFF
TRBV6-5,.,TRBJ1-2,TGTGCCAGCGCTATGGGGACATCAGCTAACTATGGCTACACCTTC,CASAMGTSANYGYTF
TRBV5-4,.,TRBJ1-3,TGTGCCAGCAGCTTGAAGGGGCCAGGGGCTGGAAACACCATATATTTT,CASSLKGPGAGNTIYF
TRBV7-8,.,TRBJ1-1,TGTGCCAGCAGCTTGGGGGGAGGGGGGTTGAACACTGAAGCTTTCTTT,CASSLGGGGLNTEAFF